The sequence of this T cell receptor beta chain was determined in a study of tumor-infiltrating lymphocytes in primary liver carcinoma. Study-wide points: Tumor-blood pairs (like tumor-adjacent pairs) overlapped less than tumor region pairs did. Blood's top-250-clone fraction was significantly lower than that of tumors (p = 0.039).

Germline assignment: CDR1 SGHAT and CDR2 FQNNGV. The CDR3 spans 14 residues. Extraction of RNA together with DNA used roughly 20-32 mg of unsorted bulk tissue. About this clonotype itself: The antigen is unknown. At one of its ends the junction is not consistent with the germline gene, which may arise from a read error.

TCR beta cDNA came from about 500 ng total RNA, primed with a constant-region primer. Libraries of TCR beta came from three nested multiplex PCR rounds with slightly modified ARM-PCR. Running nine to ten cycles apiece, the first two PCR rounds relied on TRBV1-TRBV30 forward primers together with a C-beta reverse primer. TCRdb fed the multiplex PCR reads into MiXCR, producing one record per CDR3 protein. The sample has about 97,000 distinct CDR3 sequences, around 71% seen once. The rearrangement links TRBV11-2 to TRBJ2-5; D is possibly TRBD1 (5 bases). This receptor was obtained from a woman aged 55-75 years with primary liver carcinoma and hepatitis B virus infection. Source material: liver tumor tissue from sampling region 2. Described subset: tumor region T2, inferior pole. The CDR3: CVSSLDHRGKAQYF. DNA for the CDR3: TGTGTCAGCAGCTTAGATCATAGGGGAAAGGCCCAGTACTTC.